The table lists the clone carrying this T cell receptor beta chain with a count of one. Trimming cost V 1 base and J 3 bases, with 10 bases left between them. Germline assignment: CDR1 SGHTA and CDR2 FQGTGA. The CDR3 covers 16 residues. The data originate from a study of blood T cell repertoires in COVID-19. The wider study: The United States, Italy and Spain were the sources of the acute and convalescent COVID-19 samples. PBMCs, B-cell-depleted T cells, or T cells provided the cDNA or gDNA that made up the material.

In the study's own analysis: Using reference gene primer amplification, nucleated cell counts were estimated. Sequencing used immunoSEQ multiplex PCR; TCRdb keeps in-frame clones, though not all of them. The DNA was the basis for D and trimming; V, J and clone size are from that table. This table has roughly 250,000 clones, roughly four fifths appearing once. The clonotype was recovered from a man in his forties or fifties with active or convalescent COVID-19. The rearrangement joins TRBV7-3 to TRBJ1-6, with D tentatively TRBD1 (5 bases). Sequencing used peripheral blood. DNA of the CDR3: TGTGCCAGCAGCTTAATGGGGCGCTACTATAATTCACCCCTCCACTTT. Translated: CASSLMGRYYNSPLHF.